Shown below are 5 T cell receptor beta chains from a single sample sequenced in a study of beta chain features in type 1 diabetes. Whole-study findings and limits: Type 1 diabetes patients had TCRB CDR3s that were shorter (moderately but significantly so) in all four CD4+ subsets.

No antigen has been assigned to these receptors. Reverse transcription of all isolated RNA meant that expressed TCRB transcripts were sequenced. Data came from immunoSEQ multiplex PCR; TCRdb stores just in-frame clones and leaves some out. The sample holds 50,000 or so clones, roughly two fifths seen once. Sequenced material: Tregs from blood. Receptors originate from a man under 40 with type 1 diabetes.

This clone was counted only a few times. J is TRBJ1-4 and V is TRBV7-2; D gene ambiguous. CDR1 and CDR2 from the germline V gene are SGHTA and FQGNSA. V was pared by 5 bases and J by 5 bases, with 6 bases between. The CDR3 sequence is 12 residues long. In DNA form, the CDR3 reads TGTGCCAGCAGCATAACAAATGAAAAACTGTTTTTT. Its translation: CASSITNEKLFF. The full variable domain, completed using reference TRBV7-2 and TRBJ1-4, is GAGVSQSPSNKVTEKGKDVELRCDPISGHTALYWYRQSLGQGLEFLIYFQGNSAPDKSGLPSDRFSAERTGGSVSTLTIQRTQQEDSAVYLCASSITNEKLFFGSGTQLSVL.

This clone has a handful of counts. The chain couples TRBV19 to TRBJ2-1, with a possible D match to TRBD2 (6 bases). Germline CDR1 and CDR2: LNHDA and SQIVND (reference sequence). The CDR3 runs to 14 residues. The germline V and J ends were trimmed by 0 bases and 7 bases, with 10 bases remaining between them. This chain's CDR3 is CASSIDGSRNEQFF. The DNA for the CDR3 is TGTGCCAGTAGTATAGACGGGAGTAGAAATGAGCAGTTCTTC.

The CDR3 coding sequence is TGTGCCAGCAGTCCCGGCAGGGAGGGTCAGCCCCAGCATTTT. It yields the protein CASSPGREGQPQHF. J is TRBJ1-5 and V is TRBV6-5; weak D call: TRBD1 (5 bases). The CDR3 extends over 14 amino acids. Trimming removed 5 bases at V and 6 bases at J, with 14 bases between. Germline CDR1 and CDR2: MNHEY and SVGAGI.

The V call is TRBV7-3, the J call TRBJ1-1, with 10 positions matching TRBD1. The germline CDR1 and CDR2 sequences are SGHTA and FQGTGA. With 2 bases clipped from V and 6 bases from J, the junction kept 6 bases outside the gene matches. The CDR3 has 15 amino acids. The CDR3 reads CASSLEGQGSAEAFF. CDR3 nucleotide sequence: TGTGCCAGCAGCTTAGAGGGACAGGGGTCCGCTGAAGCTTTCTTT.

In this sample, this clone turned up a few times. The chain links TRBV5-1 to TRBJ2-1; TRBD2 is a possible D gene (7 bases). Per germline, CDR1 SGHRS and CDR2 YFSETQ. V was cut by 3 bases and J by 6 bases, with 10 bases left in between. The CDR3 has 13 amino acids. The CDR3 sequence: CASSWGGANEQFF. DNA for the CDR3: TGCGCCAGCAGCTGGGGGGGGGCCAATGAGCAGTTCTTC.